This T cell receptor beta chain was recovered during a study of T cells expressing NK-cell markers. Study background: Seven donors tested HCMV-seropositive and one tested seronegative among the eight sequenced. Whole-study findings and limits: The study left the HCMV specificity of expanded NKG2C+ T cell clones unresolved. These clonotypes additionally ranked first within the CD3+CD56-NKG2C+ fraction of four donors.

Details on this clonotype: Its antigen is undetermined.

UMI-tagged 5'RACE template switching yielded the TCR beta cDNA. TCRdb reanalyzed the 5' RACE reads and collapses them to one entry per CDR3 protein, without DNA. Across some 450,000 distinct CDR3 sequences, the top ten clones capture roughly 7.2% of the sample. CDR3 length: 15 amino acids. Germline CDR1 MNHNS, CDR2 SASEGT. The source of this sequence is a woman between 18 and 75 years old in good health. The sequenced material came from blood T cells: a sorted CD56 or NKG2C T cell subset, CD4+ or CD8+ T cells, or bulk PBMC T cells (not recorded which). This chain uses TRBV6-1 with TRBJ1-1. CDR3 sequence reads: CASNYDAGGYTEAFF.